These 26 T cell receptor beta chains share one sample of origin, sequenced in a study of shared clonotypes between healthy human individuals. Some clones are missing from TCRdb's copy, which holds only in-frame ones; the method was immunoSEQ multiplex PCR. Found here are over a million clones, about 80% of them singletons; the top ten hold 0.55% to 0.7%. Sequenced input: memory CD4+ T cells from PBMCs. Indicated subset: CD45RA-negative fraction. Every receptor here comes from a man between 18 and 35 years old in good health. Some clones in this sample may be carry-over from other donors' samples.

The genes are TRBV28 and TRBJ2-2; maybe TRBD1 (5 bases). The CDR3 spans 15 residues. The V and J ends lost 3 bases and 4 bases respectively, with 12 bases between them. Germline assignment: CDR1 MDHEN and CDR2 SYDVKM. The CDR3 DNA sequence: TGTGCCAGCAGTTTTGGGGCGGCCGGCACCGGGGAGCTGTTTTTT. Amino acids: CASSFGAAGTGELFF.

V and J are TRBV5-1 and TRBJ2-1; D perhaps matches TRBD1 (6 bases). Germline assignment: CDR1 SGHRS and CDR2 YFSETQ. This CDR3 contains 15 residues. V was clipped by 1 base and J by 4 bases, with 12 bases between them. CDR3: CASSLQGMGYNEQFF. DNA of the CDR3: TGCGCCAGCAGCTTGCAGGGGATGGGGTACAATGAGCAGTTCTTC.

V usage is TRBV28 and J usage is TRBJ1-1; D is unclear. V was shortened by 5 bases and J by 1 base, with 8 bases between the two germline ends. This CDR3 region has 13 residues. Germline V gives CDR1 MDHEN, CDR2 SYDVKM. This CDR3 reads CASSTPANTEAFF. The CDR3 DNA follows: TGTGCCAGCAGTACTCCCGCGAACACTGAAGCTTTCTTT. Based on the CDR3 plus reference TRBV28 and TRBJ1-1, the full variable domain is DVKVTQSSRYLVKRTGEKVFLECVQDMDHENMFWYRQDPGLGLRLIYFSYDVKMKEKGDIPEGYSVSREKKERFSLILESASTNQTSMYLCASSTPANTEAFFGQGTRLTVV.

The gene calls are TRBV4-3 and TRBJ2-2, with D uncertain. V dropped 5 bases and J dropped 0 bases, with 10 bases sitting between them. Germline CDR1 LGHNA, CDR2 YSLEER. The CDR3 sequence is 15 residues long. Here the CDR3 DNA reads TGCGCCAGCAGCGGTCACAGCGCGAACACCGGGGAGCTGTTTTTT. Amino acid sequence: CASSGHSANTGELFF.

CDR3 DNA: TGTGCCAGCAGCTCACAGAGGCTAGCGTCTGAGCAGTTCTTC. It codes for CASSSQRLASEQFF. This chain joins TRBV11-3 and TRBJ2-1, with D possibly being TRBD2 (6 bases). The CDR3 spans 14 residues. Germline CDR1 reads SGHNT; CDR2 reads YENEEA. Trimming left V 4 bases short and J 9 bases short, with 16 bases between.

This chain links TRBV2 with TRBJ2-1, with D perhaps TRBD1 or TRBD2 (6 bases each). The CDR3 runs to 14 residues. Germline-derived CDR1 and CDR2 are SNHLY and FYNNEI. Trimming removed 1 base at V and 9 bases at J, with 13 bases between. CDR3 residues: CASSEVVRGVEQFF. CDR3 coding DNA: TGTGCCAGCAGTGAAGTTGTGAGGGGGGTTGAGCAGTTCTTC.

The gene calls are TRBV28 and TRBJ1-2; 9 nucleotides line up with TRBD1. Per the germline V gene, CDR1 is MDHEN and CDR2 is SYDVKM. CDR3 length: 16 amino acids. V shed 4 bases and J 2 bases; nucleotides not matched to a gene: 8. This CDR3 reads CASSSPAGTGNYGYTF. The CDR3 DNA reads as TGTGCCAGCAGTTCTCCCGCAGGGACAGGGAACTATGGCTACACCTTC.

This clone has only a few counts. The CDR3 sequence: CASSRGPEGNYEQYF. DNA for the CDR3: TGTGCCAGCTCACGTGGTCCGGAAGGGAACTACGAGCAGTACTTC. This chain uses TRBV18 with TRBJ2-7; D not resolved. Between the trimmed V and J ends, which lost 4 bases and 3 bases, there was a span of 16 bases. Per the germline V gene, CDR1 is KGHSH and CDR2 is LQKENI. This CDR3 is built from 15 residues.

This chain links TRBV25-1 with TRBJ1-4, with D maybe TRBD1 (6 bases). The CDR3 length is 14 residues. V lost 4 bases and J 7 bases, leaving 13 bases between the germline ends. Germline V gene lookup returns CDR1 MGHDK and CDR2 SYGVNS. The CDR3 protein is CASSVGGQGEKLFF. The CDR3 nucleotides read TGTGCCAGCAGTGTCGGGGGGCAAGGTGAAAAACTGTTTTTT.

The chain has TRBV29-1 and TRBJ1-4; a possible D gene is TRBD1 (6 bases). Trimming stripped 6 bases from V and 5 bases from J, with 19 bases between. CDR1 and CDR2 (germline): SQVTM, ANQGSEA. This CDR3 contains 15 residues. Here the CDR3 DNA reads TGCAGCGTGAAGGGGTCCCGAACAGGGAATGAAAAACTGTTTTTT. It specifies CSVKGSRTGNEKLFF.

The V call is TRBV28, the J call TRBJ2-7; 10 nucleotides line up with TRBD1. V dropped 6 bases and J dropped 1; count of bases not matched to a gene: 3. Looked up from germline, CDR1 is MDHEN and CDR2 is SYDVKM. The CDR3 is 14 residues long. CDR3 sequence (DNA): TGTGCCAGCAGGGGACAGGGGAGTTCCTACGAGCAGTACTTC. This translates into CASRGQGSSYEQYF.

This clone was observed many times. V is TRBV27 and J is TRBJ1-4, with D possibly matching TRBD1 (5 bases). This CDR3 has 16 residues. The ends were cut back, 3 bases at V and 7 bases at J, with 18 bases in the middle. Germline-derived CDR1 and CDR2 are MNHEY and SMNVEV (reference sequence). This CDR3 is CASSFPPGRVREKLFF. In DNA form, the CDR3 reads TGTGCCAGCAGTTTCCCCCCGGGGCGCGTACGTGAAAAACTGTTTTTT.

CDR3 DNA: TGTGCCAGCAGCAAAACTAGCGGCCCCTACAATGAGCAGTTCTTC. Residues: CASSKTSGPYNEQFF. The chain uses TRBV5-6 and TRBJ2-1; 8 bases fit TRBD2. This CDR3 is built from 15 residues. Germline CDR1 and CDR2: SGHDT and YYEEEE. The J segment lost 2 bases and the V segment lost 4 bases, leaving 5 bases of the junction unmatched.

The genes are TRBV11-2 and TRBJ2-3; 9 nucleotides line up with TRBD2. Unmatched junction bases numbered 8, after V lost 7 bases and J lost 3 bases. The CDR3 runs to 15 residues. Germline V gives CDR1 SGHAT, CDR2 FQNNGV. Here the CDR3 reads CASTRRREGTDTQYF. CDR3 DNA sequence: TGTGCCAGCACTCGGCGGCGGGAGGGGACAGATACGCAGTATTTT.

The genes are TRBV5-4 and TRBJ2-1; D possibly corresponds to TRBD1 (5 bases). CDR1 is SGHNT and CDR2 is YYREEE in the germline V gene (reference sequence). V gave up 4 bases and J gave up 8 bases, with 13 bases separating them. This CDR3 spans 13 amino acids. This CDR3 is CASSPGRADEQFF. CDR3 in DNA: TGTGCCAGCAGCCCGGGCAGGGCCGATGAGCAGTTCTTC.

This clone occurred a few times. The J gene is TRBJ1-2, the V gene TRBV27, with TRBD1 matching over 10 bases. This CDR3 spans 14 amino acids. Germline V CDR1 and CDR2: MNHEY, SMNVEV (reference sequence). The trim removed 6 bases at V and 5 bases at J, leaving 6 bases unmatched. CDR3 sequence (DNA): TGTGCCAGCAGCCTGCTGGGACAGGGGTATGGCTACACCTTC. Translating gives CASSLLGQGYGYTF.

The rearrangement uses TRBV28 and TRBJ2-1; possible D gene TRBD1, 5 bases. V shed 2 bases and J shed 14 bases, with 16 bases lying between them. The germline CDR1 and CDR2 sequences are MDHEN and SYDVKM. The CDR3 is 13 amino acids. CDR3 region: CASSLRGLRTEFF. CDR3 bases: TGTGCCAGCAGTTTAAGGGGTCTTAGAACCGAGTTCTTC.

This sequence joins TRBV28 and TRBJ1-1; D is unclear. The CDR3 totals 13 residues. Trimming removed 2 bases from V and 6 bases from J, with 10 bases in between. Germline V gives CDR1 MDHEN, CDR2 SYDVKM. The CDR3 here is CASSLGRWAEAFF. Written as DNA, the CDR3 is TGTGCCAGCAGTTTAGGCAGATGGGCTGAAGCTTTCTTT.

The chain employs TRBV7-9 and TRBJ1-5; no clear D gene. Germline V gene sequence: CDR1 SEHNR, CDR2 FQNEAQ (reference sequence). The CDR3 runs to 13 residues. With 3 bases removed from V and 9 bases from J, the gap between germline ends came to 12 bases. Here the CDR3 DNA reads TGTGCCAGCAGCTTGGGCCAGTGGGGGCCCCAGCATTTT. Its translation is CASSLGQWGPQHF.

Written as DNA, the CDR3 is TGTGCCAGCAGCGTAGTTCTAACCTCCGATGAGCAGTTCTTC. It encodes CASSVVLTSDEQFF. The V and J genes are TRBV9 and TRBJ2-1; D gene ambiguous. This CDR3 is 14 amino acids long. V gave up 0 bases and J gave up 8 bases, with 12 bases separating them. The germline V gene has CDR1 SGDLS and CDR2 YYNGEE. The whole variable domain, filled in from reference TRBV9 and TRBJ2-1, reads DSGVTQTPKHLITATGQRVTLRCSPRSGDLSVYWYQQSLDQGLQFLIQYYNGEERAKGNILERFSAQQFPDLHSELNLSSLELGDSALYFCASSVVLTSDEQFFGPGTRLTVL.

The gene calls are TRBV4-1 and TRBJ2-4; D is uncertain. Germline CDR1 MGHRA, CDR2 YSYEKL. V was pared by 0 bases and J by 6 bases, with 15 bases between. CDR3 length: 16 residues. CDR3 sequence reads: CASSQDMRLRLNIQYF. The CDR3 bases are TGCGCCAGCAGCCAAGACATGCGGCTGCGCTTAAACATTCAGTACTTC.

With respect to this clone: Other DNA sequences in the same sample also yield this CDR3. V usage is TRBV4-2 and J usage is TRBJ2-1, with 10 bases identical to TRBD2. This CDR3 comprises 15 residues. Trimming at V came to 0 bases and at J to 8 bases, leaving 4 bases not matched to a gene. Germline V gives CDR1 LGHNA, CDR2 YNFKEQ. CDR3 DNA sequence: TGTGCCAGCAGCCAAGAATCTCTAGCGGGAGATGAGCAGTTCTTC. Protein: CASSQESLAGDEQFF.

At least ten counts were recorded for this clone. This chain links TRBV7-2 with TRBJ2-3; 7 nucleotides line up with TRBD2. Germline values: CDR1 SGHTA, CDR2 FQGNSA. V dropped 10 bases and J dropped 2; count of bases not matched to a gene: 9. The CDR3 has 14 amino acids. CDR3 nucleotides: TGTGCCACCCGGGGGACTACCTTCACAGATACGCAGTATTTT. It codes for CATRGTTFTDTQYF.

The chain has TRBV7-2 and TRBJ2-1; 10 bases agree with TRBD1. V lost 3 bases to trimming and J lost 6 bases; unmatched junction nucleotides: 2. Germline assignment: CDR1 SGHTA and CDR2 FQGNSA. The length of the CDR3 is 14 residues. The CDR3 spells CASSFRTGGNEQFF. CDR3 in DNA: TGTGCCAGCAGCTTTAGGACAGGGGGCAATGAGCAGTTCTTC.

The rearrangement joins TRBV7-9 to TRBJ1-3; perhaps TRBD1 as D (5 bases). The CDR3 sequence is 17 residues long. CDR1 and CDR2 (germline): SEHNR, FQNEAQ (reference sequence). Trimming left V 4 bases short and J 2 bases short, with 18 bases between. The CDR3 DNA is TGTGCCAGCAGCTCACCCCCGACAGAGACCACTGGAAACACCATATATTTT. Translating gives CASSSPPTETTGNTIYF.

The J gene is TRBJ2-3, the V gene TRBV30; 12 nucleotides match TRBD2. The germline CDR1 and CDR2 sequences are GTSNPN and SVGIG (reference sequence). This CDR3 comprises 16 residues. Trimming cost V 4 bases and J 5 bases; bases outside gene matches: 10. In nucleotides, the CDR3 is TGTGCCTGGACCCTCTGGGCTAGCGGGAGGGAAGATACGCAGTATTTT. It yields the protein CAWTLWASGREDTQYF.